The T cell receptor (beta chain) described here comes from a study of blood T cell repertoires in COVID-19. The overall study: The analysed material was cDNA or gDNA that came from T cells, B-cell-depleted T cells, or PBMCs.

This clone was recorded only once. CDR1 is SGDLS, CDR2 YYNGEE, per germline. The germline V and J ends were trimmed by 0 bases and 1 base, with 11 bases remaining between them. The CDR3 contains 16 residues. In the original processing: It was from reference gene primer amplification that nucleated cell counts were estimated. Produced via immunoSEQ multiplex PCR; TCRdb's table is partial and in-frame only. V, J and clone size derive from that table, while D and trimming were established from the DNA sequence. Of 200,000 to 300,000 clones detected, around 90% appear once; the ten largest clones hold more than 0.8%.

This rearrangement joins TRBV9 to TRBJ2-1, with D maybe TRBD2 (7 bases). The TCR was taken from a man aged 25 to 40 with COVID-19, enrolled during active disease. Source material: peripheral blood. DNA for the CDR3: TGTGCCAGCAGCGTAGGCGGGGGCCCGTCCTACAATGAGCAGTTCTTC. Residues: CASSVGGGPSYNEQFF.